This TCR beta chain came from a study of T-cell reconstitution after alpha-beta-depleted transplantation in children. Unique molecular identifiers featured in how the TCRbeta library was prepared. TCRdb fed the PCR reads into MiXCR, producing one record per CDR3 protein. The sample lists 450,000 to 600,000 distinct CDR3 sequences; around a third were seen once. CDR1 and CDR2 from the germline V gene are DFQATT and SNEGSKA (reference sequence). CDR3 length: 13 residues. Trimming removed 0 bases from V and 4 bases from J, with 8 bases in between. Sequenced here: PBMCs from the stem cell graft donor, sampled from the stem cell graft. This receptor was identified in a human donor who donated a stem cell graft to a child with aplastic anemia. The V and J genes are TRBV20-1 and TRBJ2-3, with D unresolved. The CDR3 DNA sequence: TGCAGTGCTAGAGAACAATCGGCAGATACGCAGTATTTT. Translation gives CSAREQSADTQYF.